This TCR beta chain was sequenced for a study of T cell responses to AZD1222 COVID-19 vaccine. Germline-derived CDR1 and CDR2 are KGHDR and SFDVKD. V lost 6 bases and J lost 6, with 13 bases in between. CDR3 length: 13 residues. TCRdb keeps only in-frame clones here, not all; method: immunoSEQ multiplex PCR. Among about 120,000 clones listed, about 85% were seen once. This clone was detected a few times. The material sequenced was peripheral blood, taken 28 days after the second AZD1222 dose. This chain connects TRBV24-1 to TRBJ1-2; tentatively, D is TRBD1 (5 bases). This receptor was obtained from an adult who received the AZD1222 COVID-19 vaccine. CDR3 protein: CATSKRGSHGYTF. The DNA of the CDR3 is TGTGCCACCAGTAAGAGGGGTAGTCATGGCTACACCTTC.